This entry describes one TCR beta chain. The entry originates in a study of shared clonotypes between healthy human individuals. With V trimmed by 5 bases and J by 5 bases, 14 bases remained unmatched. CDR3 length: 16 residues. Germline V gives CDR1 SEHNR, CDR2 FQNEAQ (reference sequence). Naive CD8 cells lacked CD45RO, underwent positive selection for CCR7 and left out terminally differentiated effector memory CD45RA+ cells. Repertoires were generated with immunoSEQ multiplex PCR, while TCRdb's copy carries only in-frame clones and drops some. The data hold nearly 2 million clones, with about 95% observed a single time.

Source material: naive CD8+ T cells sorted from blood. The clonotype comes from a man aged 18 to 35 in good health. The chain couples TRBV7-9 to TRBJ1-1; 7 bases line up with TRBD1. The CDR3 DNA reads TGTGCCAGCAGCGACCGGGACAGCGGGAGGGGAACTGAAGCTTTCTTT. Protein sequence: CASSDRDSGRGTEAFF.